This paragraph covers one T cell receptor (beta chain) sequence. These data come from a study of shared clonotypes between healthy human individuals. The assay was immunoSEQ multiplex PCR, and TCRdb's table has in-frame clones only and misses some. The table has 700,000 to 950,000 clones, around 96% seen once. Trimming left V 3 bases short and J 6 bases short, with 19 bases between. This CDR3 comprises 15 residues. Per germline, CDR1 SGDLS and CDR2 YYNGEE. Naive CD8 isolation took CD45RO-negative cells positively selected for CCR7 and excluded terminally differentiated effector memory CD45RA+ cells. Input material: naive CD8+ T cells sorted from blood. The clonotype originates from a man younger than 45 in good health. The chain joins TRBV9 to TRBJ2-7, with D perhaps TRBD2 (6 bases). In DNA form, the CDR3 reads TGTGCCAGCAGCGGGGGAGCTTCAGCTAGCGCCGAGCAGTACTTC. Encoded protein: CASSGGASASAEQYF.